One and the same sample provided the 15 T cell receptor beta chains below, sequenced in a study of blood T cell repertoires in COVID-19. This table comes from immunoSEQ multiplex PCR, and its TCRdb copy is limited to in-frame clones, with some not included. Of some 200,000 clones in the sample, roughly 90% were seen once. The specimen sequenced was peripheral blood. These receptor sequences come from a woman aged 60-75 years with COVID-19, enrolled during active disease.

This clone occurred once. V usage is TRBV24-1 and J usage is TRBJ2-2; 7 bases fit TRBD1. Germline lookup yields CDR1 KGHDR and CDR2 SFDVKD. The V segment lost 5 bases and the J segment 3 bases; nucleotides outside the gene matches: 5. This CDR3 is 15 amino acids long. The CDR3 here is CATSGQGVDTGELFF. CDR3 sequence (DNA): TGTGCCACCAGTGGTCAGGGGGTGGACACCGGGGAGCTGTTTTTT.

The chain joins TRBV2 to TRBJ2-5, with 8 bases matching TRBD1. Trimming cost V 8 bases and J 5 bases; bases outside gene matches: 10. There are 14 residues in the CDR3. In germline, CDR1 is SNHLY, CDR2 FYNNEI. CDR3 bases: TGTGCCAGCTCGCTCAGGGGGCTAGGGGAGACCCAGTACTTC. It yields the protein CASSLRGLGETQYF. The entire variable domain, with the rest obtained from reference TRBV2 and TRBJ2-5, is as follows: EPEVTQTPSHQVTQMGQEVILRCVPISNHLYFYWYRQILGQKVEFLVSFYNNEISEKSEIFDDQFSVERPDGSNFTLKIRSTKLEDSAMYFCASSLRGLGETQYFGPGTRLLVL.

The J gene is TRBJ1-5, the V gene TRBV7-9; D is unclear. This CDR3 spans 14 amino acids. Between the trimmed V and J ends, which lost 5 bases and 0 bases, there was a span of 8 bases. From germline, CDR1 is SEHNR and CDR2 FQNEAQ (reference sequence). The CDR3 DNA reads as TGTGCCAGCAGCCGAACAGATAGCAATCAGCCCCAGCATTTT. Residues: CASSRTDSNQPQHF.

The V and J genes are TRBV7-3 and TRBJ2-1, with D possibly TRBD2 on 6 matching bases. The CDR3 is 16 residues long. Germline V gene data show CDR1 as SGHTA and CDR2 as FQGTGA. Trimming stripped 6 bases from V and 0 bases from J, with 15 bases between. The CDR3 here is CASRAPGLNSYNEQFF. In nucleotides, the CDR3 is TGTGCCAGCAGGGCCCCGGGACTGAACTCCTACAATGAGCAGTTCTTC.

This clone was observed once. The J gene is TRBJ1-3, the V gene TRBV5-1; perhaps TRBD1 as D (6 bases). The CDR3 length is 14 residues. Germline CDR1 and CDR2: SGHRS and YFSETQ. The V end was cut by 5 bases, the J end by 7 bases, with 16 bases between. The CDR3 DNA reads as TGCGCCAGCAGGCCCAGGACAGAGGGGAACACCATATATTTT. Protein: CASRPRTEGNTIYF.

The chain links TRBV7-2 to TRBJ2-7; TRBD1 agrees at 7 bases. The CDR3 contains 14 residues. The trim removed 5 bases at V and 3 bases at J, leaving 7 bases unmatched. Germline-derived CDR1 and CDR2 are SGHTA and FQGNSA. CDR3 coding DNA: TGTGCCAGCAGCAGACAGGGATCGAGCTACGAGCAGTACTTC. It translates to CASSRQGSSYEQYF. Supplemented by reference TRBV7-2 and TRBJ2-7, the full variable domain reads GAGVSQSPSNKVTEKGKDVELRCDPISGHTALYWYRQSLGQGLEFLIYFQGNSAPDKSGLPSDRFSAERTGGSVSTLTIQRTQQEDSAVYLCASSRQGSSYEQYFGPGTRLTVT.

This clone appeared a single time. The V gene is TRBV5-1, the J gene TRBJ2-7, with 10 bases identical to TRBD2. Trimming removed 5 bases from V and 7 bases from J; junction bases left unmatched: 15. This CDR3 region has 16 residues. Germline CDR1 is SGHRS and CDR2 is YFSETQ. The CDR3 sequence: CASSREGAGGPREQYF. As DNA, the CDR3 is TGCGCCAGCAGTCGGGAGGGAGCGGGAGGGCCGAGGGAGCAGTACTTC.

This chain's CDR3 is CASSYSMENEKLFF. DNA for the CDR3: TGTGCCAGCAGTTACTCGATGGAGAATGAAAAACTGTTTTTT. The rearrangement joins TRBV6-2 or TRBV6-3 to TRBJ1-4; D remains unclear. Per the germline V gene, CDR1 is MNHEY and CDR2 is SVGEGT. Between the trimmed V and J ends, which lost 0 bases and 5 bases, there was a span of 7 bases. The CDR3 covers 14 residues.

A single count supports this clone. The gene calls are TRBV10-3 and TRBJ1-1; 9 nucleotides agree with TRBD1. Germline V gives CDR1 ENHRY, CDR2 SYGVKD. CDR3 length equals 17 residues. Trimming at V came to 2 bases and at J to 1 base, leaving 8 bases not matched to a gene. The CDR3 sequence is CAISEPGQGPANTEAFF. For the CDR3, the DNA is TGTGCCATCAGTGAGCCTGGACAGGGGCCGGCGAACACTGAAGCTTTCTTT.

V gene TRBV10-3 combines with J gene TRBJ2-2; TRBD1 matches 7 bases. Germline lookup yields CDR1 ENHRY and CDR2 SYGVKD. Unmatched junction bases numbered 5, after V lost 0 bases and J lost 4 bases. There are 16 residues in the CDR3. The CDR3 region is CAISESDRRSTGELFF. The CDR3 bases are TGTGCCATCAGTGAGTCGGACAGGAGATCCACCGGGGAGCTGTTTTTT.

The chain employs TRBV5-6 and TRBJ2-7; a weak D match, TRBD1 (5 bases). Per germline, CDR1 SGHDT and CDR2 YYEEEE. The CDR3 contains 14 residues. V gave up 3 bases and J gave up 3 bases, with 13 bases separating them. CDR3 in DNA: TGTGCCAGCAGCTCGCAGACAGAGAGCTACGAGCAGTACTTC. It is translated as CASSSQTESYEQYF.

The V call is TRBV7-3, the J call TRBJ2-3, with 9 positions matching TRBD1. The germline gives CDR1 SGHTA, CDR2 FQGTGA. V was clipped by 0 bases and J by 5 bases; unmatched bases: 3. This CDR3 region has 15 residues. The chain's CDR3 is CASSLTWTGEDTQYF. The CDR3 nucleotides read TGTGCCAGCAGCTTAACATGGACAGGGGAAGATACGCAGTATTTT.

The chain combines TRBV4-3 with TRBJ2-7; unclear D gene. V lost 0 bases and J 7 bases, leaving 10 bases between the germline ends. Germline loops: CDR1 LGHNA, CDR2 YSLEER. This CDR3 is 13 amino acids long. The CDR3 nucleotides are TGCGCCAGCAGCCAAGAACTATTTAGGGAGCAGTACTTC. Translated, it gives CASSQELFREQYF.

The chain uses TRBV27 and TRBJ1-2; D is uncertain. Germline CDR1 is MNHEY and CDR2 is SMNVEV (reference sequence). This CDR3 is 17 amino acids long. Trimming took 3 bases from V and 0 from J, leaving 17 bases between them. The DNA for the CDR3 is TGTGCCAGCAGTTTTAATACCGCACTCTTTCCTAACTATGGCTACACCTTC. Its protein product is CASSFNTALFPNYGYTF.

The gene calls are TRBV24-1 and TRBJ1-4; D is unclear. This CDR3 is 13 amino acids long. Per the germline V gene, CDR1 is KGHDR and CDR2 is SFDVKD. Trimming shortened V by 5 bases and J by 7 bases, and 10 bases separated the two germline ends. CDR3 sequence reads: CATSGGSPEKLFF. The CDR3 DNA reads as TGTGCCACCAGTGGAGGGTCCCCTGAAAAACTGTTTTTT.